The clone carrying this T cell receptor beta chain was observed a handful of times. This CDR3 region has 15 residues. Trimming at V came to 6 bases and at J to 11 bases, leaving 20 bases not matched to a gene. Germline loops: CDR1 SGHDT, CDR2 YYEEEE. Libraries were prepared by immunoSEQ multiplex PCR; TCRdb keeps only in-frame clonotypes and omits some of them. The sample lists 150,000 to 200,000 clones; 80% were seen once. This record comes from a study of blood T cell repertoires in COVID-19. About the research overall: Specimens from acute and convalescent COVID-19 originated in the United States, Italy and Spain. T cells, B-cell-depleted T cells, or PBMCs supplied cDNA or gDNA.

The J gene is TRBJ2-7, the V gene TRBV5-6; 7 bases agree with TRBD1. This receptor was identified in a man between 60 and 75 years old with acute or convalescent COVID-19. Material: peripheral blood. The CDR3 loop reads CASKNRGSGSHAEYF. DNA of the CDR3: TGTGCCAGCAAAAACAGGGGAAGTGGGTCCCACGCGGAGTACTTC.